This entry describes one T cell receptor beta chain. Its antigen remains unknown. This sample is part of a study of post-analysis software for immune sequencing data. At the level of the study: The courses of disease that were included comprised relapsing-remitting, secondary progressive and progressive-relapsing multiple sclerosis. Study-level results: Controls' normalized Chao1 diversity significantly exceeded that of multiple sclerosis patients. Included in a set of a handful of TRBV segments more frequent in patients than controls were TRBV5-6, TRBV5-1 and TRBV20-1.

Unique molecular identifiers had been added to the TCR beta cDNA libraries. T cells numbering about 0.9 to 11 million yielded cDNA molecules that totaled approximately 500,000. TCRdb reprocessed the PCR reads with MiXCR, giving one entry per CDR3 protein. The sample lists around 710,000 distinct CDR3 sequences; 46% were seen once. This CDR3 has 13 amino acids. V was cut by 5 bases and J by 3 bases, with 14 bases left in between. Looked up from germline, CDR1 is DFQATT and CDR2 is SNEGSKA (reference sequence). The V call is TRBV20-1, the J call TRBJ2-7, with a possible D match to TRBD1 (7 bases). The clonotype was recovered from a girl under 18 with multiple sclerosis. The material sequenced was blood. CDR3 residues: CSAGQDYSYEQYF. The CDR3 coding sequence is TGCAGTGCTGGACAGGACTACAGCTACGAGCAGTACTTC.